This TCR beta chain was captured in a study of beta chain features in type 1 diabetes. Overall study context: Age, gender and cell yields were alike across patients and healthy donors.

Only a few counts were recorded for this clone. The study reverse transcribed the entire isolated RNA, so it sequenced expressed TCRB transcripts. Only in-frame clones appear in the TCRdb table, and some are missing; sequencing was by immunoSEQ multiplex PCR. The data hold more than 300,000 clones, with 7% to 9% observed a single time. J gave up 7 bases and V 1 base, and 12 bases lay outside the gene matches. The CDR3 contains 16 residues. In germline, CDR1 is SGHDT, CDR2 YYEEEE. The sample was central memory CD4+ T cells from blood. This chain links TRBV5-6 with TRBJ2-3, with 7 bases identical to TRBD2. The TCR originated in a young woman in good health. In nucleotides, the CDR3 is TGTGCCAGCAGCTTGAGGAGCGGGGTCCCTCCGTATACGCAGTATTTT. It translates to CASSLRSGVPPYTQYF. Together with reference TRBV5-6 and TRBJ2-3, the CDR3 gives the full variable domain: DAGVTQSPTHLIKTRGQQVTLRCSPKSGHDTVSWYQQALGQGPQFIFQYYEEEERQRGNFPDRFSGHQFPNYSSELNVNALLLGDSALYLCASSLRSGVPPYTQYFGPGTRLTVL.